Below are 22 T cell receptor beta chains sequenced from a single sample in a study of OX40 agonist ivuxolimab in advanced cancers. Libraries were prepared by immunoSEQ multiplex PCR; TCRdb keeps only in-frame clonotypes and omits some of them. The profile shows approximately 74,000 clones, 80% to 95% of them singletons. Material: CD4+ or CD8+ T cells sorted from blood, obtained in a trial of the OX40 agonist ivuxolimab. The receptor source for this set is an adult with an advanced solid tumor such as melanoma, head and neck, liver or kidney cancer.

Notes on this clone: Other DNA sequences in this specimen translate into the identical CDR3. The J gene is TRBJ1-6, the V gene TRBV7-9, with 7 positions matching TRBD1. CDR3 length equals 13 residues. After removal of 5 bases from V and 10 bases from J, the junction contained 5 bases not matched to a gene. The germline CDR1 and CDR2 sequences are SEHNR and FQNEAQ (reference sequence). In nucleotides, the CDR3 is TGTGCCAGCAGCCTCCAGGGGGACTCACCCCTCCACTTT. Protein product: CASSLQGDSPLHF.

V gene TRBV29-1 combines with J gene TRBJ2-7; 12 positions agree with TRBD2. The J call is uncertain, as TRBJ2-5 better fits the DNA end. Germline CDR1 SQVTM, CDR2 ANQGSEA. CDR3 length: 14 residues. This CDR3 is CSVAGTSGQETQYF. In DNA form, the CDR3 reads TGCAGCGTAGCGGGGACTAGCGGGCAAGAGACCCAGTACTTC.

The rearrangement links TRBV6-5 to TRBJ1-6; D is perhaps TRBD1 (5 bases). The CDR3 sequence is 16 residues long. V was shortened by 2 bases and J by 7 bases, with 15 bases between the two germline ends. CDR1 is MNHEY and CDR2 is SVGAGI in the germline V gene. CDR3 nucleotides: TGTGCCAGCAGTTACAGCGCTTATAGGGGAAATTCACCCCTCCACTTT. Translation: CASSYSAYRGNSPLHF.

The chain joins TRBV2 to TRBJ2-2; D tentatively fits TRBD1 or TRBD2 (5 bases each). V was trimmed by 6 bases and J by 1 base, leaving 9 bases between them. Germline loops: CDR1 SNHLY, CDR2 FYNNEI. CDR3 length equals 14 residues. The CDR3 nucleotides are TGTGCCAGCAGAGGGACGGTGAACACCGGGGAGCTGTTTTTT. Translation: CASRGTVNTGELFF.

The CDR3 DNA reads as TGCGCCAGCAGCCTTACCACTGGGGCCAACGTCCTGACTTTC. It yields the protein CASSLTTGANVLTF. The chain is built from TRBV5-1 and TRBJ2-6; D is unclear. Trimming stripped 4 bases from V and 2 bases from J, with 7 bases between. CDR1 and CDR2 from the germline V gene are SGHRS and YFSETQ. The CDR3 extends over 14 amino acids.

This clone has just a few counts. The chain joins TRBV5-5 to TRBJ1-4; TRBD1 aligns across 9 bases. V lost 4 bases, J lost 16 bases, and 14 bases stayed unmatched. Per germline, CDR1 SGHKS and CDR2 YYEKEE (reference sequence). This CDR3 has 14 residues. The CDR3 loop is CASSTRDREGEKFF. The CDR3 nucleotides read TGTGCCAGCAGCACCCGGGACAGGGAAGGGGAGAAGTTTTTT.

The V and J genes are TRBV5-8 and TRBJ2-7, with TRBD2 matching over 14 bases. Germline lookup yields CDR1 SGHTS and CDR2 YDEGEE. The V gene end was trimmed by 5 bases and the J gene end by 6 bases; junction bases not matched to a gene: 7. The CDR3 covers 15 residues. CDR3 region: CASRTGLAGGSEQYF. CDR3 bases: TGTGCCAGCAGAACAGGACTAGCGGGAGGCAGCGAGCAGTACTTC.

This clone showed up just once. The junction departs from the called germline gene at one end, perhaps through a read error. The V call is TRBV15, the J call TRBJ2-4, with TRBD2 matching over 14 bases. The length of the CDR3 is 16 residues. The germline V gene encodes CDR1 LNHNV and CDR2 YYDKDF (reference sequence). The chain's CDR3 is CATSRGGGTSGREGSF. The CDR3 DNA follows: TGTGCCACCAGCAGAGGAGGAGGGACTAGCGGGAGAGAAGGCAGCTTC.

The CDR3 DNA sequence: TGTGCCAGCAGTTACAAAAGGGACATAACTGGCTACACCTTC. Protein sequence: CASSYKRDITGYTF. The V gene is TRBV6-5, the J gene TRBJ1-2; D perhaps matches TRBD1 (6 bases). Trimming took 2 bases from V and 7 from J, leaving 14 bases between them. CDR1 MNHEY and CDR2 SVGAGI come from the germline V gene. The CDR3 has 14 residues.

The genes are TRBV7-3 and TRBJ2-7, with 10 bases that match TRBD2. In germline, CDR1 is SGHTA, CDR2 FQGTGA. The CDR3 extends over 15 amino acids. The J segment lost 3 bases and the V segment lost 4 bases, leaving 6 bases of the junction unmatched. The CDR3 reads CASSSQAGGNYEQYF. As DNA, the CDR3 is TGTGCCAGCAGCTCCCAAGCGGGAGGGAACTACGAGCAGTACTTC.

This sequence joins TRBV5-1 and TRBJ2-5; 9 bases agree with TRBD1. Trimming cost V 5 bases and J 4 bases; bases outside gene matches: 6. The germline V gene encodes CDR1 SGHRS and CDR2 YFSETQ. This CDR3 has 14 residues. CDR3 loop: CASRVTGGLETQYF. In DNA, the CDR3 is TGCGCCAGCAGAGTGACAGGGGGTTTAGAGACCCAGTACTTC. The whole variable domain, remainder taken from reference TRBV5-1 and TRBJ2-5, is KAGVTQTPRYLIKTRGQQVTLSCSPISGHRSVSWYQQTPGQGLQFLFEYFSETQRNKGNFPGRFSGRQFSNSRSEMNVSTLELGDSALYLCASRVTGGLETQYFGPGTRLLVL.

This chain uses TRBV30 with TRBJ2-1; possible D gene TRBD1, 5 bases. The CDR3 has 12 amino acids. V was clipped by 3 bases and J by 11 bases, with 14 bases between them. Looked up from germline, CDR1 is GTSNPN and CDR2 is SVGIG (reference sequence). CDR3 DNA: TGTGCCTGGAGAACGCCCAGGGTGCAGCAGTTCTTC. As protein: CAWRTPRVQQFF.

The V call is TRBV7-2, the J call TRBJ2-1; D gene uncertain. Germline V gene data show CDR1 as SGHTA and CDR2 as FQGNSA. CDR3 length: 12 amino acids. The V end was cut by 2 bases, the J end by 10 bases, with 9 bases between. CDR3 loop: CASSLIAGEQFF. Here the CDR3 DNA reads TGTGCCAGCAGCTTAATAGCAGGCGAGCAGTTCTTC. The full variable domain, rest sourced from reference TRBV7-2 and TRBJ2-1, is GAGVSQSPSNKVTEKGKDVELRCDPISGHTALYWYRQSLGQGLEFLIYFQGNSAPDKSGLPSDRFSAERTGGSVSTLTIQRTQQEDSAVYLCASSLIAGEQFFGPGTRLTVL.

The chain has TRBV7-2 and TRBJ1-1, with D perhaps matching TRBD1 (5 bases). CDR1 SGHTA and CDR2 FQGNSA come from the germline V gene. The CDR3 contains 14 residues. Trimming removed 0 bases at V and 3 bases at J, with 8 bases between. CDR3 DNA sequence: TGTGCCAGCAGCTTAGCGGGGCAACACACTGAAGCTTTCTTT. Its protein product is CASSLAGQHTEAFF. The entire variable domain, with the rest obtained from reference TRBV7-2 and TRBJ1-1, is as follows: GAGVSQSPSNKVTEKGKDVELRCDPISGHTALYWYRQSLGQGLEFLIYFQGNSAPDKSGLPSDRFSAERTGGSVSTLTIQRTQQEDSAVYLCASSLAGQHTEAFFGQGTRLTVV.

This CDR3 is CASSLRGIGANVLTF. CDR3 sequence (DNA): TGTGCCAGCAGCTTACGGGGGATCGGGGCCAACGTCCTGACTTTC. J is TRBJ2-6 and V is TRBV7-3; D is perhaps TRBD2 (6 bases). The CDR3 spans 15 residues. V was shortened by 2 bases and J by 4 bases, with 9 bases between the two germline ends. Germline V gene data show CDR1 as SGHTA and CDR2 as FQGTGA.

The rearrangement uses TRBV14 and TRBJ2-3; D gene ambiguous. This CDR3 is 16 amino acids long. Germline-derived CDR1 and CDR2 are SGHDN and FVKESK. The V end lost 3 bases, the J end lost 1 base, and 14 bases lay between the germline ends. In nucleotides, the CDR3 is TGTGCCAGCAGCCAGTGGCAACTATCCGGCACAGATACGCAGTATTTT. Encoded protein: CASSQWQLSGTDTQYF.

This chain uses TRBV4-2 with TRBJ2-7, with 8 bases lining up with TRBD2. J was trimmed by 6 bases and V by 0 bases; bases with no gene match: 13. CDR1 and CDR2 (germline): LGHNA, YNFKEQ. The CDR3 is 17 residues long. The CDR3 spells CASSQDPVGSGTSEQYF. The CDR3 region has the DNA TGTGCCAGCAGCCAAGATCCGGTCGGTAGCGGGACTTCCGAGCAGTACTTC.

The genes are TRBV9 and TRBJ2-7, with 8 bases that match TRBD2. V lost 0 bases to trimming and J lost 2 bases; unmatched junction nucleotides: 4. CDR1 SGDLS and CDR2 YYNGEE come from the germline V gene. This CDR3 is 15 amino acids long. The CDR3 DNA reads TGTGCCAGCAGCGTAGGCAGTAGCGGGACCTACGAGCAGTACTTC. Residues: CASSVGSSGTYEQYF. Looking up the rest from reference TRBV9 and TRBJ2-7 gives the full variable domain: DSGVTQTPKHLITATGQRVTLRCSPRSGDLSVYWYQQSLDQGLQFLIQYYNGEERAKGNILERFSAQQFPDLHSELNLSSLELGDSALYFCASSVGSSGTYEQYFGPGTRLTVT.

Here the CDR3 reads CAISEIPGQGNYGYTF. DNA of the CDR3: TGTGCCATCAGTGAGATACCGGGACAGGGTAACTATGGCTACACCTTC. The V gene is TRBV10-3, the J gene TRBJ1-2, with 9 bases that match TRBD1. The J segment lost 1 base and the V segment lost 2 bases, leaving 5 bases of the junction unmatched. The CDR3 extends over 16 amino acids. The V gene's germline CDR1 is ENHRY and CDR2 SYGVKD.

The chain couples TRBV27 to TRBJ2-3, with D perhaps matching TRBD1 (5 bases). Trimming shortened V by 4 bases and J by 2 bases, and 13 bases separated the two germline ends. Germline V gene data show CDR1 as MNHEY and CDR2 as SMNVEV (reference sequence). CDR3 length: 15 residues. The CDR3 loop reads CASSSQGVLTDTQYF. CDR3 coding DNA: TGTGCCAGCAGTTCCCAAGGGGTACTCACAGATACGCAGTATTTT.

The chain has TRBV19 and TRBJ1-5; TRBD1 agrees at 7 bases. After removal of 5 bases from V and 0 bases from J, the junction contained 10 bases not matched to a gene. This CDR3 spans 17 amino acids. The germline V gene encodes CDR1 LNHDA and CDR2 SQIVND (reference sequence). CDR3 coding DNA: TGTGCCAGTAGTTCCCGAGGACAGGTAGTTAGCAATCAGCCCCAGCATTTT. Translation: CASSSRGQVVSNQPQHF. Full variable domain (rest looked up from reference TRBV19 and TRBJ1-5): DGGITQSPKYLFRKEGQNVTLSCEQNLNHDAMYWYRQDPGQGLRLIYYSQIVNDFQKGDIAEGYSVSREKKESFPLTVTSAQKNPTAFYLCASSSRGQVVSNQPQHFGDGTRLSIL.

The rearrangement links TRBV9 to TRBJ2-1; 8 bases are shared with TRBD2. The CDR3 has 15 amino acids. Looked up from germline, CDR1 is SGDLS and CDR2 is YYNGEE. V lost 0 bases and J lost 5; bases outside the gene matches: 4. CDR3 region: CASSVGAGGHNEQFF. Here the CDR3 DNA reads TGTGCCAGCAGCGTAGGTGCGGGAGGCCACAATGAGCAGTTCTTC.